Sequencing of this T cell receptor beta chain was carried out in a study of blood T cell repertoires in COVID-19. Study summary: Acute and convalescent COVID-19 samples came from the United States, Italy and Spain. PBMCs, B-cell-depleted T cells, or T cells provided the cDNA or gDNA that made up the material.

Original handling: Reference gene primers were amplified, and this amplification served to estimate nucleated cell counts. Method: immunoSEQ multiplex PCR; TCRdb's copy keeps in-frame clones and lacks some. D and trimming were read from the DNA, whereas the V and J calls and clone size are those reported in that table. The table records 250,000 to 350,000 clones, 85% to 90% of them present only once. Germline CDR1 SQVTM, CDR2 ANQGSEA. CDR3 length: 14 amino acids. Trimming cost V 1 base and J 0 bases, with 9 bases left between them. The material sequenced was PBMCs or T cells enriched from blood (not recorded which). The V and J genes are TRBV29-1 and TRBJ1-1, with D possibly matching TRBD1 (6 bases). This TCR was recovered from a woman between 18 and 29 years old with acute COVID-19. As DNA, the CDR3 is TGCAGCGTTGAAGGGGGGCCCATGAACACTGAAGCTTTCTTT. The encoded protein is CSVEGGPMNTEAFF.